A single sample gave rise to the 2 T cell receptor beta chains below, sequenced in a study of cytomegalovirus exposure and HLA in healthy donors (dated by TCRdb to about 2017). Library creation used the immunoSEQ multiplex PCR assay. For the multiplex PCR, a mixture combining 60 forward primers for TCR Vbeta segments and 13 reverse primers for TCR Jbeta segments was used. TCRdb carries this immuneACCESS record with in-frame sequences only. Its versions omit some clonotypes, under half of them owing to an unresolved V gene in the studies checked, with the rest unexplained. The sample has approximately 150,000 clones on record, roughly 82% of them singletons. Roughly 3.4% of the sample is held by the ten biggest clonotypes. The sample consisted of PBMCs. The receptors derive from a male donor in good health and CMV-seronegative.

This chain uses TRBV15 with TRBJ2-5; 7 bases agree with TRBD2. CDR3 length equals 16 residues. J gave up 4 bases and V 5 bases, and 13 bases lay outside the gene matches. Germline CDR1 is LNHNV and CDR2 is YYDKDF (reference sequence). In DNA, the CDR3 is TGTGCCACCAGCGAACAGCGGGAACAGAATATAGAGACCCAGTACTTC. It yields the protein CATSEQREQNIETQYF. Supplemented by reference TRBV15 and TRBJ2-5, the full variable domain reads DAMVIQNPRYQVTQFGKPVTLSCSQTLNHNVMYWYQQKSSQAPKLLFHYYDKDFNNEADTPDNFQSRRPNTSFCFLDIRSPGLGDTAMYLCATSEQREQNIETQYFGPGTRLLVL.

The chain recombines TRBV7-2 with TRBJ1-3; a weak D match, TRBD1 (5 bases). The V gene lost 7 bases and the J gene lost 0 bases, with 13 bases spanning the gap. The CDR3 totals 15 residues. The germline CDR1 and CDR2 sequences are SGHTA and FQGNSA. The CDR3 bases are TGTGCCAGCAACCCCAGGGCCTTCTCTGGAAACACCATATATTTT. This translates into CASNPRAFSGNTIYF.